The text below deals with one T cell receptor beta chain. The antigen is not known. As to treatment: oral pan-JAK inhibitor, 5-10 mg twice daily. This sample was taken from a study of CD8+ T cells in alopecia areata. General study results and limits: Numerous expanded lesional clones remained in scalp and blood during tofacitinib. Normal-skin resident alphabeta T cells also appear among scalp sample sequences.

Unmatched junction bases numbered 1, after V lost 5 bases and J lost 3 bases. The germline V gene has CDR1 SGDLS and CDR2 YYNGEE. This CDR3 has 13 residues. Following RNA extraction, reverse transcription yielded cDNA that acted as the sequencing template. The table came from immunoSEQ multiplex PCR; TCRdb's copy has only in-frame clones and leaves some out. This table holds about 97,000 clones, about three fifths found once. This chain connects TRBV9 to TRBJ2-3, with 9 bases fitting TRBD1. This clonotype was sampled from a human donor with alopecia areata. The sample here was CD8+ T cells sorted from blood, taken at roughly week 55, from a patient treated with tofacitinib. Written as DNA, the CDR3 is TGTGCCAGCAGGGGACAGGGTACAGATACGCAGTATTTT. It codes for CASRGQGTDTQYF.